This is a list of T cell receptor beta chains from one sample in a study of blood T cell repertoires in COVID-19. The table came from immunoSEQ multiplex PCR; TCRdb's copy has only in-frame clones and leaves some out. Of over 150,000 clones listed, approximately 85% are singletons. Sequenced material: peripheral blood. These receptors were obtained from a man in his forties with acute or convalescent COVID-19. Each CDR3 is given with its conserved first and last residue. A D gene is named only where the DNA matches it firmly. Size is omitted from some rows. Given values are once, few, many or a class for expanded clones.

CDR3nt: TGTGCCAGCAGTGAAGGAGGGGGTGTAGGGGAGCTGTTTTTT
CDR3aa: CASSEGGGVGELFF
d_gene: .
j_gene: TRBJ2-2
v_gene: TRBV2
abundance: .

CDR3nt: TGTGCCAGCAGCTCTCGGGACAGAGGGGGCTACACCTTC
CDR3aa: CASSSRDRGGYTF
d_gene: TRBD1
j_gene: TRBJ1-2
v_gene: TRBV3-1/TRBV3-2
abundance: .

CDR3nt: TGTGCCAGCAGCTTAGTAGCGGGCGCCAACACCGGGGAGCTGTTTTTT
CDR3aa: CASSLVAGANTGELFF
d_gene: TRBD2
j_gene: TRBJ2-2
v_gene: TRBV7-2
abundance: .

CDR3nt: TGTGCCAGTAGTACAATGACAGGAGCTACGGACGAGCAGTACTTC
CDR3aa: CASSTMTGATDEQYF
d_gene: .
j_gene: TRBJ2-7
v_gene: TRBV19
abundance: .

CDR3nt: TGTGCCAGCAGTGCCGGACTAGCGGGTTACAATGAGCAGTTCTTC
CDR3aa: CASSAGLAGYNEQFF
d_gene: TRBD2
j_gene: TRBJ2-1
v_gene: TRBV25-1
abundance: .

CDR3nt: TGTGCCAGTAGTCACAGGGCGACGGAGACCCAGTACTTC
CDR3aa: CASSHRATETQYF
d_gene: .
j_gene: TRBJ2-5
v_gene: TRBV19
abundance: once

CDR3nt: TGTGCCTGGGTGGATAAAGGCCGGGGCACTGAAGCTTTCTTT
CDR3aa: CAWVDKGRGTEAFF
d_gene: .
j_gene: TRBJ1-1
v_gene: TRBV30
abundance: .

CDR3nt: TGTGCCAGCAGCCGACAGGCCAGGGACGAGCAGTACTTC
CDR3aa: CASSRQARDEQYF
d_gene: .
j_gene: TRBJ2-7
v_gene: TRBV7-9
abundance: .

CDR3nt: TGTGCCAGCAGCCCCGGGACAGGGAAGGATCAGCCCCAGCATTTT
CDR3aa: CASSPGTGKDQPQHF
d_gene: TRBD1
j_gene: TRBJ1-5
v_gene: TRBV5-4
abundance: once

CDR3nt: TGTGCCAGCAGCCAAGATGCGAGGGAAGCTTTCTTT
CDR3aa: CASSQDAREAFF
d_gene: .
j_gene: TRBJ1-1
v_gene: TRBV3-1/TRBV3-2
abundance: .

CDR3nt: TGTGCCAGCAGCCAAGACATGAGCTCTGGGGCCAACGTCCTGACTTTC
CDR3aa: CASSQDMSSGANVLTF
d_gene: .
j_gene: TRBJ2-6
v_gene: TRBV4-2
abundance: .

CDR3nt: TGTGCCATCAGTGGCGAAGACAGGTCCAACACTGAAGCTTTCTTT
CDR3aa: CAISGEDRSNTEAFF
d_gene: .
j_gene: TRBJ1-1
v_gene: TRBV10-3
abundance: .

CDR3nt: TGTGCCAGCAGCTTATCGGCAGGAAACACTGAAGCTTTCTTT
CDR3aa: CASSLSAGNTEAFF
d_gene: .
j_gene: TRBJ1-1
v_gene: TRBV7-3
abundance: few

CDR3nt: TGTGCCAGCAGCCAAGGCACCTATAACTATGGCTACACCTTC
CDR3aa: CASSQGTYNYGYTF
d_gene: .
j_gene: TRBJ1-2
v_gene: TRBV14
abundance: .

CDR3nt: TGTGCCAGCAGCCCAGCGGGGGATGAGCAGTACTTC
CDR3aa: CASSPAGDEQYF
d_gene: TRBD2
j_gene: TRBJ2-7
v_gene: TRBV5-6
abundance: .

CDR3nt: TGTGCCAGCAGCTTGGTATCCGGGGGGGCGAACACTGAAGCTTTCTTT
CDR3aa: CASSLVSGGANTEAFF
d_gene: .
j_gene: TRBJ1-1
v_gene: TRBV5-4
abundance: .

CDR3nt: TGTGCCAGCAGTGTCGAGACAACTAATGAAAAACTGTTTTTT
CDR3aa: CASSVETTNEKLFF
d_gene: .
j_gene: TRBJ1-4
v_gene: TRBV2
abundance: .

CDR3nt: TGCGCCAGCAGCAGGGGACTGCAAAACACTGAAGCTTTCTTT
CDR3aa: CASSRGLQNTEAFF
d_gene: .
j_gene: TRBJ1-1
v_gene: TRBV5-1
abundance: .

CDR3nt: TGCGCCAGCAGCCAGACCCGCACGACAGGGCGAAGATATGGCTACACCTTC
CDR3aa: CASSQTRTTGRRYGYTF
d_gene: TRBD1
j_gene: TRBJ1-2
v_gene: TRBV4-3
abundance: .

CDR3nt: TGTGCCAGCAGAGATGCCGAGGCTTACGAGCAGTACTTC
CDR3aa: CASRDAEAYEQYF
d_gene: .
j_gene: TRBJ2-7
v_gene: TRBV28
abundance: once

CDR3nt: TGTGCCAGCAGCTTAGGAGGACAGGGTTTGGGCACCGGGGAGCTGTTTTTT
CDR3aa: CASSLGGQGLGTGELFF
d_gene: TRBD1
j_gene: TRBJ2-2
v_gene: TRBV7-6
abundance: .

CDR3nt: TGTGCCAGCAGCTTAGCGCAGGGGGCTGCCGGAAACACCATATATTTT
CDR3aa: CASSLAQGAAGNTIYF
d_gene: TRBD1
j_gene: TRBJ1-3
v_gene: TRBV7-6
abundance: .

CDR3nt: TGTGCCAGCAGCGTGGACAGGGGGCAGAACACTGAAGCTTTCTTT
CDR3aa: CASSVDRGQNTEAFF
d_gene: TRBD1
j_gene: TRBJ1-1
v_gene: TRBV9
abundance: .

CDR3nt: TGTGCCAGCAGCTCCCGGGACAGACCCTCTGGGGCCAACGTCCTGACTTTC
CDR3aa: CASSSRDRPSGANVLTF
d_gene: TRBD1
j_gene: TRBJ2-6
v_gene: TRBV7-2
abundance: .

CDR3nt: TGTGCCAGCAGCTACCCCGGGGGAGCGGGGGGGCAGAATGAGCAGTTCTTC
CDR3aa: CASSYPGGAGGQNEQFF
d_gene: TRBD2
j_gene: TRBJ2-1
v_gene: TRBV13
abundance: .

CDR3nt: TGTGCCAGCAGCGCTTACGAGGAGAAACTGTTTTTT
CDR3aa: CASSAYEEKLFF
d_gene: .
j_gene: TRBJ1-4
v_gene: TRBV28
abundance: .

CDR3nt: TGCGCCAGCAGCTTGGTGGGGCTGGCGGAGCAGCCCCAGCATTTT
CDR3aa: CASSLVGLAEQPQHF
d_gene: .
j_gene: TRBJ1-5
v_gene: TRBV5-1
abundance: .